This TCR beta chain was sequenced in a study of blood T cell repertoires in COVID-19. Study-wide background: PBMCs, B-cell-depleted T cells, or T cells were the source of the cDNA or gDNA that made up the material.

Original processing methods: For nucleated cells, counts were estimated from reference gene primer amplification. The data were produced by immunoSEQ multiplex PCR, yet TCRdb's version contains in-frame clones alone and is incomplete. V and J calls and clone size are as listed in that table; D and trimming were resolved from the DNA. The repertoire holds about 140,000 clones, more than 75% seen once, with about 4% in the top ten. This clone turned up a few times. Other DNA sequences in this sample translate to the same CDR3. The CDR3 spans 13 residues. V was clipped by 5 bases and J by 1 base, with 8 bases between them. Germline V lookup: CDR1 MNHEY, CDR2 SVGAGI.

Sample: peripheral blood. The receptor comes from a man in his sixties with acute or convalescent COVID-19. The rearrangement uses TRBV6-5 and TRBJ1-1, with D possibly being TRBD1 (5 bases). The CDR3 sequence: CASSQQENTEAFF. The CDR3 nucleotides read TGTGCCAGCAGTCAACAGGAGAACACTGAAGCTTTCTTT.